A selection of T cell receptor beta chains follows, all from one sample in a study of T cells after yellow fever vaccination. Each CDR3 protein gets one entry after TCRdb re-called the 5' RACE reads with MiXCR. This table has 60,000 to 95,000 distinct CDR3 sequences, more than 5.5% appearing once. Sequenced here: CD8+ T cells sorted from PBMCs, sampled more than 8 days after the first yellow fever vaccination. The receptors shown here come from a young man who received the YFV17D yellow fever vaccine. Each CDR3 is given with its conserved first and last residue. Fields, in order: J gene, D gene, V gene, clone size, CDR3 DNA, CDR3 protein. D genes are given only for firm matches. Part of the rows lack a size; the others show once, few, many or a class for expanded clones.

>TRBJ2-5|.|TRBV9|.
TGTGCCAGCAGCGTAGAGGGGGGGGGAGAGACCCAGTACTTC
CASSVEGGGETQYF
>TRBJ1-1|.|TRBV6-6|many
TGTGCCAGCAGTTTCTCGGACAGAACTGAAGCTTTCTTT
CASSFSDRTEAFF
>TRBJ2-1|.|TRBV12-3/TRBV12-4|many
TGTGCCAGCAGTACGAGAGATGAGCAGTTCTTC
CASSTRDEQFF
>TRBJ1-6|.|TRBV6-5|many
TGTGCCAGCAGTTATCGTTCCGGGGTGTCACCCCTCCACTTT
CASSYRSGVSPLHF
>TRBJ1-4|.|TRBV20-1|many
TGCAGTGCTAGAGGGACCATCCTCGGTGAAAAACTGTTTTTT
CSARGTILGEKLFF
>TRBJ1-1|.|TRBV6-5|.
TGTGCCAGCAGTTACTCGGGGGAGGGGAGCACTGAAGCTTTCTTT
CASSYSGEGSTEAFF
>TRBJ1-3|.|TRBV7-8|.
TGTGCCAGCAGCTTAGCGGAGAAGGATCCGGGCCGAAACACCATATATTTT
CASSLAEKDPGRNTIYF
>TRBJ2-1|TRBD2|TRBV4-1|.
TGCGCCAGCAGCCAAGCTAACGCGGGGGGGCTCGTTGAGCAGTTCTTC
CASSQANAGGLVEQFF
>TRBJ2-1|TRBD1|TRBV4-1|many
TGCGCCAGCAGCCAAGATTCCGGGACAGTGGACGATGAGCAGTTCTTC
CASSQDSGTVDDEQFF
>TRBJ2-2|.|TRBV4-3|many
TGCGCCAGCAGCCAAGATCAGTCCGGGGAGCTGTTTTTT
CASSQDQSGELFF
>TRBJ1-5|TRBD1|TRBV19|few
TGTGCCAGTAGTGGGACAGGGGGCTACGGTCAGCCCCAGCATTTT
CASSGTGGYGQPQHF
>TRBJ2-2|TRBD2|TRBV7-9|.
TGTGCCAGCAGCCCCGTAGAAGCGGGGGGATTTAACGGGGAGCTGTTTTTT
CASSPVEAGGFNGELFF
>TRBJ2-7|.|TRBV15|medium-sized
TGTGCCACCAGCAGGGACTCCCTGACCTCCTACGAGCAGTACTTC
CATSRDSLTSYEQYF
>TRBJ1-6|TRBD1|TRBV7-3|many
TGTGCCAGCAGCTCAGGGACAGGGGATCAATCACCCCTCCACTTT
CASSSGTGDQSPLHF